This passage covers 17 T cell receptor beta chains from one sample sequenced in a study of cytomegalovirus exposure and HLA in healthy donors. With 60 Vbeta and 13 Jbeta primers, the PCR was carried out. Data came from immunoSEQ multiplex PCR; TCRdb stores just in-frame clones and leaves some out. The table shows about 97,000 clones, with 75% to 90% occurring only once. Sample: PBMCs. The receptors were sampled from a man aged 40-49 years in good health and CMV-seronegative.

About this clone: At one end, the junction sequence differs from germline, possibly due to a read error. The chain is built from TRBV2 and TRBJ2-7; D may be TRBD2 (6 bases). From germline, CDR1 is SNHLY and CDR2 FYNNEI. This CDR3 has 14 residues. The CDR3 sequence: CASKLRGLSSEQYF. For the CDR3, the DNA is TGTGCCAGCAAATTGCGGGGCCTATCCTCCGAGCAGTACTTC.

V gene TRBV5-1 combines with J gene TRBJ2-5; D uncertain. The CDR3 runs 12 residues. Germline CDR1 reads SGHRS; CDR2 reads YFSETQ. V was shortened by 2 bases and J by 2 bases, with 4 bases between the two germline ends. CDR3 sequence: CASSFPQETQYF. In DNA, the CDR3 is TGCGCCAGCAGCTTCCCTCAAGAGACCCAGTACTTC.

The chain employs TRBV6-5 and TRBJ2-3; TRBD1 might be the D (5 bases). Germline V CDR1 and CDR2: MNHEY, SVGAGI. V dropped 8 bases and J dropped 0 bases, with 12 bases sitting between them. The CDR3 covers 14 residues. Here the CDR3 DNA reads TGTGCCAGCGGCAGGGCAGGTAGCACAGATACGCAGTATTTT. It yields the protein CASGRAGSTDTQYF.

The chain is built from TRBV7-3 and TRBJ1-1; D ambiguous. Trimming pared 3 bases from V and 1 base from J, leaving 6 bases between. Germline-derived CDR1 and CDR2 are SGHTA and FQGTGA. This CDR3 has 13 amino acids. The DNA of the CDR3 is TGTGCCAGCAGCTTTAACAGGAACACTGAAGCTTTCTTT. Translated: CASSFNRNTEAFF.

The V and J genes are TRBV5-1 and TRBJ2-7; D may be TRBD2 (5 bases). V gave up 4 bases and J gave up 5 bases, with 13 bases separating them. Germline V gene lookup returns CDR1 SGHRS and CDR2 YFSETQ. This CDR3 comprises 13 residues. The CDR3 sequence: CASSPGFHHEQYF. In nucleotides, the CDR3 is TGCGCCAGCAGCCCGGGATTCCACCACGAGCAGTACTTC.

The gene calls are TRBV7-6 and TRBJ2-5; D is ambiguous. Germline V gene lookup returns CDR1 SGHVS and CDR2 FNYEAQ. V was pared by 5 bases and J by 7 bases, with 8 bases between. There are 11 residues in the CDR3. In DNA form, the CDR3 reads TGTGCCAGCAGCCCGCCCGGGACCCAGTACTTC. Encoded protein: CASSPPGTQYF.

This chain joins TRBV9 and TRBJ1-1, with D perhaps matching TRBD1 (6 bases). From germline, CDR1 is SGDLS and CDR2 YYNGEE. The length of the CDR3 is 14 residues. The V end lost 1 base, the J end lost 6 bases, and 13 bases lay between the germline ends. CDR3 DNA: TGTGCCAGCAGCGTACGCCAAGGACAGTCTGAAGCTTTCTTT. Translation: CASSVRQGQSEAFF.

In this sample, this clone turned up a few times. The CDR3: CAISDLASANYGYTF. The CDR3 DNA sequence: TGTGCCATCAGTGATTTGGCCAGCGCTAACTATGGCTACACCTTC. This chain joins TRBV10-3 and TRBJ1-2, with D uncertain. In germline, CDR1 is ENHRY, CDR2 SYGVKD. Trimming took 3 bases from V and 0 from J, leaving 11 bases between them. There are 15 residues in the CDR3.

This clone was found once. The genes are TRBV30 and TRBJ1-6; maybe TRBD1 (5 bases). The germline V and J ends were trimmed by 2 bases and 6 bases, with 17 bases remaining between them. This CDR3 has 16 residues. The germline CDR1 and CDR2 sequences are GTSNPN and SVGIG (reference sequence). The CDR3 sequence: CAWSTRRAGLNSPLHF. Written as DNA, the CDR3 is TGTGCCTGGAGTACGAGACGGGCAGGGCTTAATTCACCCCTCCACTTT.

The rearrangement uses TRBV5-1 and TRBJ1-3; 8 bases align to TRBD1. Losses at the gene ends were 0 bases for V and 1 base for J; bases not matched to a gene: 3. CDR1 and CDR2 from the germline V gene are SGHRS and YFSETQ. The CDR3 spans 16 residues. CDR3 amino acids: CASSLDRGESGNTIYF. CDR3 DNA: TGCGCCAGCAGCTTGGACAGGGGGGAGTCTGGAAACACCATATATTTT.

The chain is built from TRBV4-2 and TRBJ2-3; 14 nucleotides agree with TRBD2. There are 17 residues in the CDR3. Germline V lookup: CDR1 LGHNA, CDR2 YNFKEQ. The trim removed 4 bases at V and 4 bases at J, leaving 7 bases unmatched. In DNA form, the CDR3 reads TGTGCCAGCAGCCTACGACTAGCGGGGGGGCCTGCAGATACGCAGTATTTT. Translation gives CASSLRLAGGPADTQYF.

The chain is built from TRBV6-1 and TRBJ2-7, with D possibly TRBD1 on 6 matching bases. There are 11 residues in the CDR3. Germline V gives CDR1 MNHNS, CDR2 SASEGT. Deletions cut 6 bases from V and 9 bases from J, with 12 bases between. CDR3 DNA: TGTGCCAGCAGCAGGATGACAGGGCAGTACTTC. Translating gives CASSRMTGQYF.

The CDR3 coding sequence is TGTGCCAGCAGCTTAGCGCTGGCACAGCCCCAGCATTTT. Protein product: CASSLALAQPQHF. This chain connects TRBV7-2 to TRBJ1-5; D call uncertain. CDR1 is SGHTA and CDR2 is FQGNSA in the germline V gene. This CDR3 is built from 13 residues. V was pared by 0 bases and J by 7 bases, with 7 bases between. The variable domain in full, completed from reference TRBV7-2 and TRBJ1-5, reads GAGVSQSPSNKVTEKGKDVELRCDPISGHTALYWYRQSLGQGLEFLIYFQGNSAPDKSGLPSDRFSAERTGGSVSTLTIQRTQQEDSAVYLCASSLALAQPQHFGDGTRLSIL.

CDR3 loop: CASSPQTGNTEAFF. The CDR3 region has the DNA TGCGCCAGCAGCCCCCAGACAGGGAACACTGAAGCTTTCTTT. The V gene is TRBV5-1, the J gene TRBJ1-1; the D gene is possibly TRBD1 (6 bases). From germline, CDR1 is SGHRS and CDR2 YFSETQ. Trimming left V 4 bases short and J 1 base short, with 11 bases between. The CDR3 has 14 residues. The full variable domain, completed using reference TRBV5-1 and TRBJ1-1, is KAGVTQTPRYLIKTRGQQVTLSCSPISGHRSVSWYQQTPGQGLQFLFEYFSETQRNKGNFPGRFSGRQFSNSRSEMNVSTLELGDSALYLCASSPQTGNTEAFFGQGTRLTVV.

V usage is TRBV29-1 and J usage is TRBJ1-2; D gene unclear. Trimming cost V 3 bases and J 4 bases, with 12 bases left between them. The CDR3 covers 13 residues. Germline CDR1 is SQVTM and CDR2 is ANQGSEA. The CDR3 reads CSVEPGGSYGYTF. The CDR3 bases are TGCAGCGTTGAGCCTGGCGGGTCCTATGGCTACACCTTC.

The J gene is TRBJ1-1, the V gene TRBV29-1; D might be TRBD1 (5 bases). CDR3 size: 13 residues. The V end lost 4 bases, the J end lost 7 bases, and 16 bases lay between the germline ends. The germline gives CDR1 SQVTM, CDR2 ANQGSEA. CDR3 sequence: CSVAMAGFGEAFF. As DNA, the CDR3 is TGCAGCGTTGCCATGGCAGGGTTTGGTGAAGCTTTCTTT.

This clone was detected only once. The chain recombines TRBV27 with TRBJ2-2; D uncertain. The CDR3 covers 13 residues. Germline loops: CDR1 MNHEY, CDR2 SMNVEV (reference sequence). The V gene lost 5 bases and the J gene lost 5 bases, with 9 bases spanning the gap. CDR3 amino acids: CASSAHLTGELFF. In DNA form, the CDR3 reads TGTGCCAGCAGTGCCCACTTGACCGGGGAGCTGTTTTTT.